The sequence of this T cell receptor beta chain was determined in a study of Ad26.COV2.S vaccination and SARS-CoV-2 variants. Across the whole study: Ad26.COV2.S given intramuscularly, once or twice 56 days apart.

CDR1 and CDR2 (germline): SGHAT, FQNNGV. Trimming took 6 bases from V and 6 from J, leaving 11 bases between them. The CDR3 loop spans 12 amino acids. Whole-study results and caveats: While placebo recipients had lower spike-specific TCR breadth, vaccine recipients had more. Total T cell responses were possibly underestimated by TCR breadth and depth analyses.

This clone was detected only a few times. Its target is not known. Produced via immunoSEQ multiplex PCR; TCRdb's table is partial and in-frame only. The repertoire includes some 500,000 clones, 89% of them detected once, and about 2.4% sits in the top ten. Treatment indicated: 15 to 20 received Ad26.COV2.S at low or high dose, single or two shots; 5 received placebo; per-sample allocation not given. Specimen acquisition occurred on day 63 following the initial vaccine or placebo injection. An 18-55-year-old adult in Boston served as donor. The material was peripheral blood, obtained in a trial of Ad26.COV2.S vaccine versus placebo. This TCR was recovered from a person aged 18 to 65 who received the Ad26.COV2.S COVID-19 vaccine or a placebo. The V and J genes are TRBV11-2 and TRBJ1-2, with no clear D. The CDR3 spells CASRPTGHGYTF. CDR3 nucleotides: TGTGCCAGCAGGCCGACGGGCCATGGCTACACCTTC.